This T cell receptor beta chain came from a study of blood T cell repertoires in COVID-19. Turning to the study itself: Acute and convalescent COVID-19 samples came from the United States, Italy and Spain. PBMCs, B-cell-depleted T cells, or T cells provided the cDNA or gDNA that made up the material.

Original data processing: Amplification of reference gene primers provided the estimated nucleated cell counts. Method: immunoSEQ multiplex PCR; TCRdb's copy keeps in-frame clones and lacks some. The V and J calls and clone size come from that table; D and trimming were worked out from the DNA. This table holds 90,000 or so clones, more than 70% found once. Trimming at V came to 0 bases and at J to 4 bases, leaving 6 bases not matched to a gene. Germline assignment: CDR1 LGHNA and CDR2 YSLEER. The CDR3 is 16 residues long. The chain links TRBV4-3 to TRBJ2-1, with TRBD2 matching 7 bases. This TCR was sampled from a woman of 80 years or more with acute or convalescent COVID-19. The source material was peripheral blood. CDR3: CASSQEVGGRYNEQFF. The CDR3 coding sequence is TGCGCCAGCAGCCAAGAGGTCGGGGGGAGGTACAATGAGCAGTTCTTC.